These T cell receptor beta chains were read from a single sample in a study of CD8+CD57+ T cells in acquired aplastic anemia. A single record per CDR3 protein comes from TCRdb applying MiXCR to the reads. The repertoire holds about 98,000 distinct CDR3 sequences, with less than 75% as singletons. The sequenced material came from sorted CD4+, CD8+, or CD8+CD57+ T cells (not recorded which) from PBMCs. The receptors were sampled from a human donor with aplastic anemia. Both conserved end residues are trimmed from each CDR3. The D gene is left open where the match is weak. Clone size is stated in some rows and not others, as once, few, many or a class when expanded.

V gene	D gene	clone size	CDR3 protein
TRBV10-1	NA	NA	ASSEGPERLTDTQY
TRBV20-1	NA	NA	SASLDSVSKEAF
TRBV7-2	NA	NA	ASSLANRRSQPQH
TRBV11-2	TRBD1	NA	ASSPGQGLSSYNEQF
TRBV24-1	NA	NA	ATRSNEEPQH
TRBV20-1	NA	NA	SASQPVRPTDTQY
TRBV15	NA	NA	ATSRGTEGTEAF
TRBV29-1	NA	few	SVGEDSYEQY
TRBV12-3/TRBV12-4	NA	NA	ASLGRVGFRELF
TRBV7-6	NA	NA	ASSLEEHNQPQH
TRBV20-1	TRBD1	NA	GTGVNGELF
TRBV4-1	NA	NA	ASSQDGAYHNEQF
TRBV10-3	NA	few	AISGSGGSYEQY
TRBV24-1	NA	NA	ATSDKTAYGYT
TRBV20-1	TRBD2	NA	SASQAGGYQETQY
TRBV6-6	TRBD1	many	ASSSDPGQGVQETQY
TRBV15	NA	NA	ATSRDLRESPYEQN
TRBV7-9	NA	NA	ASSLEVNSPLH
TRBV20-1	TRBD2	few	SARGAAGRADTQY
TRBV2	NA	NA	ASSPGLYEQY
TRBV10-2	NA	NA	ASIVGDPPYEQY
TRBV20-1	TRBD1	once	SAREGQGNSPLH
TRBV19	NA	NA	ASNLIGGAIQPQH
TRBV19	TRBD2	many	ASSITSGKHNEQF
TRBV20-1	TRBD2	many	SARVAGGPGEQY
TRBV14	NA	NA	ASSQALGFSYEQY
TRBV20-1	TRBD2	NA	SARPGGAGEQF
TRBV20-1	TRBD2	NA	SARARTSGSVYEQY
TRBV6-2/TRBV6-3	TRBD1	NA	ASRTDRYNSPLH
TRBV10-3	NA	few	AISPPGKQETQY
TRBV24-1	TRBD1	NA	ATSDFSQGDGELF